A selection of T cell receptor beta chains follows, all from one sample in a study of vaccination effects on CD4 cells after COVID-19. Data came from immunoSEQ multiplex PCR; TCRdb stores just in-frame clones and leaves some out. The sample consists of around 30,000 clones, 65% of them appearing once. Their cognate antigens are unknown. Source: CD4+ T cells from PBMCs cultured without peptide, taken before COVID-19 vaccination. All receptors derive from a human donor who received a COVID-19 vaccine. Both conserved end residues are part of each CDR3. The order of the fields is J gene, D gene, clone size, V gene, CDR3 DNA, CDR3 protein. A D gene is named only where the DNA matches it firmly. For some rows the clone size is stated as once, few or many, or as a class when expanded; others skip it.

J gene: TRBJ2-7
D gene: NA
clone size: NA
V gene: TRBV6-5
CDR3 DNA: TGTGCCAGCACCCCGAACCGGGGCAGCTCCTACGAGCAGTACTTC
CDR3 protein: CASTPNRGSSYEQYF

J gene: TRBJ2-1
D gene: TRBD2
clone size: few
V gene: TRBV5-1
CDR3 DNA: TGCGCCAGCAGCTTGGGACGGGAGGCGTACAATGAGCAGTTCTTC
CDR3 protein: CASSLGREAYNEQFF

J gene: TRBJ2-7
D gene: NA
clone size: NA
V gene: TRBV25-1
CDR3 DNA: TGTGCCAGCAGTGATGGCCACAGGGCCTACGAGCAGTACTTC
CDR3 protein: CASSDGHRAYEQYF

J gene: TRBJ1-2
D gene: NA
clone size: NA
V gene: TRBV12-1
CDR3 DNA: TGTGCCAGCACCCTACGGGCGGTGCGTGTGGGCTTC
CDR3 protein: CASTLRAVRVGF

J gene: TRBJ2-5
D gene: NA
clone size: NA
V gene: TRBV6-2/TRBV6-3
CDR3 DNA: TGTGCCAGCAGTTATGAGGGTCTGGGGGAGACCCAGTACTTC
CDR3 protein: CASSYEGLGETQYF

J gene: TRBJ2-5
D gene: TRBD2
clone size: NA
V gene: TRBV3-1/TRBV3-2
CDR3 DNA: TGTGCCAGCAGCTTTCCGGGACTAGCTGGGGGGGAAGAGACCCAGTACTTC
CDR3 protein: CASSFPGLAGGEETQYF

J gene: TRBJ1-4
D gene: NA
clone size: NA
V gene: TRBV3-1/TRBV3-2
CDR3 DNA: TGTGCCAGCAGCCAATGGCAGGGAGATGAAAAACTGTTTTTT
CDR3 protein: CASSQWQGDEKLFF

J gene: TRBJ2-2
D gene: NA
clone size: NA
V gene: TRBV30
CDR3 DNA: TGTGCCTGGAGCCCAAGGCCCGGGGAGCTGTTTTTT
CDR3 protein: CAWSPRPGELFF

J gene: TRBJ1-1
D gene: NA
clone size: NA
V gene: TRBV7-8
CDR3 DNA: TGTGCCAGCACGAACGGAATGAACACTGAAGCTTTCTTT
CDR3 protein: CASTNGMNTEAFF

J gene: TRBJ2-3
D gene: TRBD2
clone size: NA
V gene: TRBV7-8
CDR3 DNA: TGTGCCAGCAGCTTAGCCGGGGAGGGGTTAGCGGGTCTTAGCACAGATACGCAGTATTTT
CDR3 protein: CASSLAGEGLAGLSTDTQYF

J gene: TRBJ1-5
D gene: TRBD1
clone size: NA
V gene: TRBV5-4
CDR3 DNA: TGTGCCAGCAGCTCCGTCCCGGGACAGGGAAAGCCCCAGCATTTT
CDR3 protein: CASSSVPGQGKPQHF

J gene: TRBJ1-3
D gene: NA
clone size: NA
V gene: TRBV18
CDR3 DNA: TGTGCCAGCTCACCACAAGGGCGCTCTGGAAACACCATATATTTT
CDR3 protein: CASSPQGRSGNTIYF

J gene: TRBJ2-7
D gene: NA
clone size: NA
V gene: TRBV6-5
CDR3 DNA: TGTGCCAGTCCTCCCCCGAGCTCCTACGAGCAGTACTTC
CDR3 protein: CASPPPSSYEQYF

J gene: TRBJ2-3
D gene: TRBD2
clone size: NA
V gene: TRBV5-1
CDR3 DNA: TGCGCCAGCAGCCCGGCTAGCGGGGGATATACAGATACGCAGTATTTT
CDR3 protein: CASSPASGGYTDTQYF

J gene: TRBJ2-3
D gene: TRBD2
clone size: few
V gene: TRBV10-3
CDR3 DNA: TGTGCCGTAGGGACTAGTGGTATGGCAGATACGCAGTATTTT
CDR3 protein: CAVGTSGMADTQYF

J gene: TRBJ1-2
D gene: TRBD1
clone size: NA
V gene: TRBV24-1
CDR3 DNA: TGTGCCACCAGTGCCCCGGACAGGTACTATGGCTACACCTTC
CDR3 protein: CATSAPDRYYGYTF

J gene: TRBJ1-3
D gene: NA
clone size: few
V gene: TRBV3-1/TRBV3-2
CDR3 DNA: TGTGCCAGCAGCCAAGGTCACAGCTCTGGAAACACCATATATTTT
CDR3 protein: CASSQGHSSGNTIYF

J gene: TRBJ1-4
D gene: NA
clone size: NA
V gene: TRBV18
CDR3 DNA: TGTGCCAGCTCACCCTCCAGAACGAATGAAAAACTGTTTTTT
CDR3 protein: CASSPSRTNEKLFF

J gene: TRBJ1-2
D gene: NA
clone size: once
V gene: TRBV5-4
CDR3 DNA: TGTGCCAGCAGCTTGGCCTCGGGGTATGGCTACACCTTC
CDR3 protein: CASSLASGYGYTF

J gene: TRBJ1-1
D gene: NA
clone size: NA
V gene: TRBV19
CDR3 DNA: TGTGCCAGTAGTGTACAGGTTCTCGAGAACACTGAAGCTTTCTTT
CDR3 protein: CASSVQVLENTEAFF

J gene: TRBJ1-1
D gene: TRBD1
clone size: NA
V gene: TRBV5-1
CDR3 DNA: TGCGCCAGCAGCTCGCAAACAGGGGTTTTAAACACTGAAGCTTTCTTT
CDR3 protein: CASSSQTGVLNTEAFF

J gene: TRBJ2-1
D gene: TRBD2
clone size: NA
V gene: TRBV18
CDR3 DNA: TGTGCCAGCTCACCGGGACTAGCACTGAACAATGAGCAGTTCTTC
CDR3 protein: CASSPGLALNNEQFF

J gene: TRBJ2-1
D gene: NA
clone size: NA
V gene: TRBV27
CDR3 DNA: TGTGCCAGCAGTTTTTGGAGTCAGGGGGGGAATGAGCAGTTCTTC
CDR3 protein: CASSFWSQGGNEQFF

J gene: TRBJ1-2
D gene: TRBD1
clone size: NA
V gene: TRBV10-3
CDR3 DNA: TGTGCCATCAGTGAGGGACAGGGTGTAAACTATGGCTACACCTTC
CDR3 protein: CAISEGQGVNYGYTF

J gene: TRBJ1-4
D gene: NA
clone size: NA
V gene: TRBV18
CDR3 DNA: TGTGCCAGCTCACCCTGGCGAAGGGACACTCTCGATGAAAAACTGTTTTTT
CDR3 protein: CASSPWRRDTLDEKLFF

J gene: TRBJ2-3
D gene: TRBD2
clone size: NA
V gene: TRBV7-7
CDR3 DNA: TGTGCCAGCAGCTTAGGAGGTAGCGGGGGAGATACGCAGTATTTT
CDR3 protein: CASSLGGSGGDTQYF

J gene: TRBJ2-5
D gene: NA
clone size: few
V gene: TRBV2
CDR3 DNA: TGTGCCAGCAGTGAAGCGCTGGGGCGGGCCTGGGGCCAAGAGACCCAGTACTTC
CDR3 protein: CASSEALGRAWGQETQYF

J gene: TRBJ1-1
D gene: NA
clone size: NA
V gene: TRBV19
CDR3 DNA: TGTGCCAGTAGGGCTCAGTCGAACACTGAAGCTTTCTTT
CDR3 protein: CASRAQSNTEAFF

J gene: TRBJ1-1
D gene: NA
clone size: NA
V gene: TRBV14
CDR3 DNA: TGTGCCAGCGCGGCCCATGGGAACACTGAAGCTTTCTTT
CDR3 protein: CASAAHGNTEAFF

J gene: TRBJ1-5
D gene: TRBD1
clone size: few
V gene: TRBV10-2
CDR3 DNA: TGCGCCAGCAGTGAAACAGGGGGCGGCAATCAGCCCCAGCATTTT
CDR3 protein: CASSETGGGNQPQHF

J gene: TRBJ1-1
D gene: NA
clone size: NA
V gene: TRBV6-5
CDR3 DNA: TGTGCCAGCAGTTACTCGGCAGGGTGGGGCACTGAAGCTTTCTTT
CDR3 protein: CASSYSAGWGTEAFF

J gene: TRBJ2-2
D gene: NA
clone size: NA
V gene: TRBV24-1
CDR3 DNA: TGTGCCACCAGTGACGCCGGGACAAAAAACACCGGGGAGCTGTTTTTT
CDR3 protein: CATSDAGTKNTGELFF

J gene: TRBJ2-1
D gene: TRBD2
clone size: NA
V gene: TRBV5-1
CDR3 DNA: TGCGCCAGCAGAGGCTTAGCGGGAGTTTTTTTAGATGAGCAGTTCTTC
CDR3 protein: CASRGLAGVFLDEQFF

J gene: TRBJ1-2
D gene: TRBD1
clone size: NA
V gene: TRBV6-4
CDR3 DNA: TGTGCCAACTTTGATTGGACAGGGCCCTATGGCTACACCTTC
CDR3 protein: CANFDWTGPYGYTF

J gene: TRBJ2-6
D gene: NA
clone size: NA
V gene: TRBV11-2
CDR3 DNA: TGTGCCAGCCAGTTCTCTGGGGCCAACGTCCTGACTTTC
CDR3 protein: CASQFSGANVLTF

J gene: TRBJ1-1
D gene: NA
clone size: NA
V gene: TRBV27
CDR3 DNA: TGTGCCAGTAATAAGCGGGCACTGAACACTGAAGCTTTCTTT
CDR3 protein: CASNKRALNTEAFF

J gene: TRBJ2-7
D gene: TRBD2
clone size: once
V gene: TRBV18
CDR3 DNA: TGTGCCAGCTCACCCGGACTAGCAGGCGAGCAGTACTTC
CDR3 protein: CASSPGLAGEQYF